The T cell receptor beta chain described here comes from a study of blood T cell repertoires in COVID-19. Turning to the study itself: The United States, Italy and Spain provided the acute and convalescent COVID-19 samples. T cells, B-cell-depleted T cells, or PBMCs provided the cDNA or gDNA that served as material.

As processed by the authors: Reference gene primer amplification yielded estimated nucleated cell counts. This table comes from immunoSEQ multiplex PCR, and its TCRdb copy is limited to in-frame clones, with some not included. The DNA was the basis for D and trimming; V, J and clone size are from that table. In the table there are about 160,000 clones, around nine tenths of which are singletons. While infection was still active, Seattle patients were enrolled and then followed longitudinally. The junction had 5 bases not matched to a gene; V was cut back by 3 bases and J by 4 bases. CDR1 is LGHDT, CDR2 YNNKEL, per germline (reference sequence). This CDR3 spans 14 amino acids.

Sequencing was performed on peripheral blood. The origin of this receptor is a man in his fifties or sixties with COVID-19, enrolled during active disease. This chain connects TRBV3-1 (or the pseudogene TRBV3-2) to TRBJ1-1, with 7 bases that match TRBD1. CDR3 protein: CASSQAGQATEAFF. The CDR3 nucleotides read TGTGCCAGCAGCCAGGCCGGACAGGCCACTGAAGCTTTCTTT.